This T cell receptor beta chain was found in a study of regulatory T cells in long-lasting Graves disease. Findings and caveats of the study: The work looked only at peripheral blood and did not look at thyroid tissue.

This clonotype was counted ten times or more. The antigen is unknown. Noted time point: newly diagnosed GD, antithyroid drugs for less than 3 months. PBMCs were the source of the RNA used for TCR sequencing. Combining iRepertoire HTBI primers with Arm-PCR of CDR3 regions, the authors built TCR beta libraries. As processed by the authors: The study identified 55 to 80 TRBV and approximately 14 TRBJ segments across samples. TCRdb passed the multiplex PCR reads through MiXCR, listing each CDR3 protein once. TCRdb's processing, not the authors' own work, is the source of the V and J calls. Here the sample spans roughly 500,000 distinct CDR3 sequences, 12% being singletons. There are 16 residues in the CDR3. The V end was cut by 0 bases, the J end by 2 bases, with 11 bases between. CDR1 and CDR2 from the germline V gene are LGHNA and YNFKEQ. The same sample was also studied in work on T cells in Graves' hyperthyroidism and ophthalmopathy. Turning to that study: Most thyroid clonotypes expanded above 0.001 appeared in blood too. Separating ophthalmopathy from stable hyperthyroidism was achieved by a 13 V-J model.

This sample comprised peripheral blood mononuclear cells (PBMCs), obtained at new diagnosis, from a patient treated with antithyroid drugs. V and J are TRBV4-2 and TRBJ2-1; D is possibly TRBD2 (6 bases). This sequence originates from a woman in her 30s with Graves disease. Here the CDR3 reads CASSQDRAGPYNEQFF. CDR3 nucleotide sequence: TGTGCCAGCAGCCAAGATCGGGCGGGACCCTACAATGAGCAGTTCTTC.